A single sample is the source of the 28 T cell receptor beta chains below, sequenced in a study of blood T cells in healthy people across ages (dated by TCRdb to between 2014 and 2016). Library construction relied on 5' RACE. The sample was run on an Illumina HiSeq 2500. A second PCR of roughly 7 to 11 cycles was performed with a sample-barcoded 5' primer and a J-beta primer mix. The public sequencing data were trimmed at Q25 with fastp and processed into clonotypes with MiXCR by TCRdb, which kept only in-frame beta chains. For every CDR3 protein sequence, its rows merge into one entry that carries the most common genes and DNA. The sample table holds roughly 700,000 distinct CDR3 sequences, of which approximately 31% were seen once. Jointly, the top ten make up about 16% of the sample. The sequenced sample consisted of blood. These receptors came from a woman of 80 years or more in good health. Donor details come from another sample of the same person, matched by shared clones.

This clonotype was seen a handful of times. A much larger clone sits a single nucleotide away, making a read error possible. CDR3 DNA: TGTGCCTGGAGTGTTACTATCTGGGGTGGGAATGAGCAGTTCTTC. Translating gives CAWSVTIWGGNEQFF. The rearrangement joins TRBV30 to TRBJ2-1; the D is unclear. The CDR3 is 15 residues long. Germline CDR1 and CDR2: GTSNPN and SVGIG (reference sequence). Deletions cut 0 bases from V and 7 bases from J, with 16 bases between.

The chain carries TRBV18 and TRBJ1-2, with a weak D call TRBD1 (5 bases). This CDR3 is 16 amino acids long. Germline CDR1 KGHSH, CDR2 LQKENI. V lost 3 bases and J lost 0, with 14 bases in between. CDR3 DNA sequence: TGTGCCAGCTCACCCACCAGCGGGGGAGCTAACTATGGCTACACCTTC. This sequence encodes CASSPTSGGANYGYTF. Using reference TRBV18 and TRBJ1-2 for the parts outside the CDR3, the full variable domain is NAGVMQNPRHLVRRRGQEARLRCSPMKGHSHVYWYRQLPEEGLKFMVYLQKENIIDESGMPKERFSAEFPKEGPSILRIQQVVRGDSAAYFCASSPTSGGANYGYTFGSGTRLTVV.

This clonotype was seen repeatedly, ten times or more. The gene calls are TRBV11-2 and TRBJ2-1; the D is unclear. The CDR3 totals 13 residues. Trimming stripped 5 bases from V and 6 bases from J, with 11 bases between. Germline-derived CDR1 and CDR2 are SGHAT and FQNNGV. CDR3 protein: CASSRKMTNEQFF. DNA for the CDR3: TGTGCCAGCAGCCGAAAAATGACCAATGAGCAGTTCTTC. Drawing the rest from reference TRBV11-2 and TRBJ2-1, the complete variable domain is EAGVAQSPRYKIIEKRQSVAFWCNPISGHATLYWYQQILGQGPKLLIQFQNNGVVDDSQLPKDRFSAERLKGVDSTLKIQPAKLEDSAVYLCASSRKMTNEQFFGPGTRLTVL.

This clonotype was seen ten or more times. As DNA, the CDR3 is TGTGCCAGCAGTTTATGGGGACAGGGACAATCTTCCTACGAGCAGTACTTC. Translated, it gives CASSLWGQGQSSYEQYF. J is TRBJ2-7 and V is TRBV12-3 or TRBV12-4; 9 nucleotides line up with TRBD1. The CDR3 covers 17 residues. V dropped 2 bases and J dropped 1; count of bases not matched to a gene: 9.

This chain uses TRBV12-3 or TRBV12-4 with TRBJ2-4; tentatively, D is TRBD1 or TRBD2 (5 bases each). The V end was cut by 6 bases, the J end by 6 bases, with 15 bases between. This CDR3 has 14 residues. Here the CDR3 reads CASSRASGPNIQYF. As DNA, the CDR3 is TGTGCCAGCAGCCGGGCGTCGGGGCCAAACATTCAGTACTTC.

This clonotype was seen at least ten times. The chain links TRBV29-1 to TRBJ2-4; TRBD1 matches at 8 bases. Per germline, CDR1 SQVTM and CDR2 ANQGSEA. Trimming took 4 bases from V and 1 from J; bases not matched to a gene: 3. This CDR3 contains 14 residues. The CDR3 sequence: CSVGQGRAKNIQYF. The CDR3 DNA sequence: TGCAGCGTTGGACAGGGGAGGGCCAAAAACATTCAGTACTTC.

This CDR3 is CASSGTSGSGGETQYF. In nucleotides, the CDR3 is TGTGCCAGCAGCGGGACTAGCGGGAGCGGAGGGGAGACCCAGTACTTC. The rearrangement uses TRBV7-2 and TRBJ2-7, with 14 bases identical to TRBD2. The tail of the sequence fits TRBJ2-5 better, so the J call may be wrong. This CDR3 spans 16 amino acids. Germline V gene lookup returns CDR1 SGHTA and CDR2 FQGNSA.

About this clonotype: Just one base apart from a much larger clone, this may be a read error. The rearrangement uses TRBV12-3 or TRBV12-4 and TRBJ1-2, with 8 bases matching TRBD1. V was pared by 6 bases and J by 12 bases, with 9 bases of the junction left unmatched. The CDR3 totals 12 residues. This CDR3 is CASRLGQGGNTF. Written as DNA, the CDR3 is TGTGCCAGCAGACTTGGACAGGGCGGCAACACCTTC.

Many counts were recorded for this clonotype. The chain joins TRBV7-2 to TRBJ2-1, with a tentative D call TRBD2 (6 bases). Germline V CDR1 and CDR2: SGHTA, FQGNSA. The CDR3 sequence is 13 residues long. Trimming took 6 bases from V and 10 from J, leaving 16 bases between them. The CDR3 loop reads CASSSGVGGEQFF. As DNA, the CDR3 is TGTGCCAGCAGTTCCGGCGTCGGGGGAGAGCAGTTCTTC. The entire variable domain, with the rest obtained from reference TRBV7-2 and TRBJ2-1, is as follows: GAGVSQSPSNKVTEKGKDVELRCDPISGHTALYWYRQSLGQGLEFLIYFQGNSAPDKSGLPSDRFSAERTGGSVSTLTIQRTQQEDSAVYLCASSSGVGGEQFFGPGTRLTVL.

The chain employs TRBV9 and TRBJ2-5; perhaps TRBD1 as D (5 bases). Germline V CDR1 and CDR2: SGDLS, YYNGEE. The CDR3 has 13 residues. The ends were cut back, 5 bases at V and 2 bases at J, with 10 bases in the middle. CDR3 sequence reads: CASRGQGQETQYF. In DNA, the CDR3 is TGTGCCAGCAGGGGGCAAGGGCAAGAGACCCAGTACTTC.

This clonotype was seen many times. The chain employs TRBV12-3 or TRBV12-4 and TRBJ2-1, with 10 bases that match TRBD1. The CDR3 sequence is 16 residues long. V lost 1 base and J lost 4; bases outside the gene matches: 4. The CDR3 nucleotides read TGTGCCAGCAGTTTAGGGGGGACAGGGGTGTACAATGAGCAGTTCTTC. This encodes CASSLGGTGVYNEQFF.

A word on this clonotype: This could be a read error, since a much larger clone is one nucleotide away. The chain carries TRBV6-6 and TRBJ1-4; D may be TRBD1 (6 bases). The germline gives CDR1 MNHNY, CDR2 SVGAGI (reference sequence). This CDR3 is 13 amino acids long. The CDR3 here is CASSFGGHEKRFF. The CDR3 bases are TGTGCCAGCAGCTTCGGGGGACATGAAAAACGGTTTTTT.

Worth noting for this clonotype: A clone one base away is much larger, so this may be a read error. This chain links TRBV6-5 with TRBJ2-3, with TRBD1 identical over 10 bases. This CDR3 has 15 amino acids. The germline V gene encodes CDR1 MNHEY and CDR2 SVGAGI. CDR3 sequence (DNA): TGTGCCGGCAGTTACGGGACAGGGGTATCAGATACGCAGTATTTT. Translating gives CAGSYGTGVSDTQYF.

This clonotype was detected ten times or more. The chain is built from TRBV15 and TRBJ2-5, with 7 positions matching TRBD2. Germline V gene lookup returns CDR1 LNHNV and CDR2 YYDKDF (reference sequence). This CDR3 is built from 15 residues. Losses at the gene ends were 1 base for V and 4 bases for J; bases not matched to a gene: 6. DNA for the CDR3: TGTGCCACCAGCAGAGCAAAAGGGGAGGGAGAGACCCAGTACTTC. Its protein is CATSRAKGEGETQYF.

This clonotype appeared many times. The chain combines TRBV5-1 with TRBJ2-1; a weak D match, TRBD1 (6 bases). With 1 base removed from V and 4 bases from J, the gap between germline ends came to 12 bases. The CDR3 length is 15 residues. CDR1 is SGHRS, CDR2 YFSETQ, per germline. The CDR3 is CASSLRTVEYNEQFF. The CDR3 DNA is TGCGCCAGCAGCTTGAGGACAGTCGAATACAATGAGCAGTTCTTC.

The gene calls are TRBV20-1 and TRBJ2-3, with unresolved D. CDR3 size: 11 residues. Germline values: CDR1 DFQATT, CDR2 SNEGSKA (reference sequence). V was shortened by 6 bases and J by 6 bases, with 10 bases between the two germline ends. Written as DNA, the CDR3 is TGCAGTGCCCCCCCCAGCGATACGCAGTATTTT. Protein product: CSAPPSDTQYF.

The gene calls are TRBV30 and TRBJ1-2, with a weak D call TRBD1 (5 bases). The CDR3 contains 17 residues. With 1 base removed from V and 8 bases from J, the gap between germline ends came to 26 bases. Germline assignment: CDR1 GTSNPN and CDR2 SVGIG (reference sequence). The DNA for the CDR3 is TGTGCCTGGAGTGAACCAACTTCGTGGGACTTCCATATGGGCTACACCTTC. Protein sequence: CAWSEPTSWDFHMGYTF.

This clonotype was observed many times. The chain has TRBV20-1 and TRBJ2-1, with 13 bases aligning to TRBD2. Germline assignment: CDR1 DFQATT and CDR2 SNEGSKA (reference sequence). This CDR3 has 14 amino acids. Germline trimming cut 6 bases from V and 9 bases from J; bases unmatched to any gene: 8. CDR3 region: CSAKGTSGAPEQFF. The DNA for the CDR3 is TGCAGTGCGAAGGGGACTAGCGGGGCTCCTGAGCAGTTCTTC.

Comment on this clonotype: This clone may be a read error of a much larger clone one base away. This chain connects TRBV7-9 to TRBJ2-3; D not certain. From germline, CDR1 is SEHNR and CDR2 FQNEAQ (reference sequence). This CDR3 spans 15 amino acids. CDR3 region: CASSLAVGRTDAQYF. The DNA for the CDR3 is TGTGCCAGCAGCTTAGCGGTTGGCCGCACAGATGCGCAGTATTTT.

This clonotype was counted at least ten times. The rearrangement links TRBV20-1 to TRBJ2-7, with 9 bases lining up with TRBD1. Germline CDR1 is DFQATT and CDR2 is SNEGSKA (reference sequence). The CDR3 has 14 residues. V gave up 2 bases and J gave up 4 bases; unmatched junction bases: 6. CDR3 nucleotide sequence: TGCAGTGCTAGAACCGGACAGGGGCCGTACGAGCAGTACTTC. It specifies CSARTGQGPYEQYF.

The V gene is TRBV4-2, the J gene TRBJ1-1; perhaps TRBD1 as D (6 bases). The V gene's germline CDR1 is LGHNA and CDR2 YNFKEQ. The CDR3 sequence is 15 residues long. Trimming removed 1 base at V and 2 bases at J, with 11 bases between. DNA of the CDR3: TGTGCCAGCAGCCAAGGAACAGGGATCAACACTGAAGCTTTCTTT. Translating it yields CASSQGTGINTEAFF.

This clonotype was recorded at least ten times. The chain links TRBV2 to TRBJ2-1, with 7 bases identical to TRBD2. Germline V gene data show CDR1 as SNHLY and CDR2 as FYNNEI. This CDR3 has 14 amino acids. Trimming at V came to 1 base and at J to 8 bases, leaving 5 bases not matched to a gene. The CDR3 is CASSEERGRYEQFF. Here the CDR3 DNA reads TGTGCCAGCAGTGAAGAGCGGGGTAGATATGAGCAGTTCTTC.

The chain has TRBV6-1 and TRBJ2-4, with 10 nucleotides matching TRBD1. The DNA end favors TRBJ2-7, so the J call may be wrong. Germline CDR1 and CDR2: MNHNS and SASEGT. This CDR3 comprises 18 residues. The chain's CDR3 is CASSEGTKTGGASREQYF. DNA for the CDR3: TGTGCCAGCAGTGAAGGTACCAAGACAGGGGGCGCGTCTCGCGAGCAGTACTTC.

This chain joins TRBV7-9 and TRBJ2-1; 11 bases match TRBD2. CDR3 size: 16 residues. Germline loops: CDR1 SEHNR, CDR2 FQNEAQ (reference sequence). J lost 7 bases, V lost 2 bases, and 7 bases had no gene match. The CDR3 bases are TGTGCCAGCAGCTTAATCGGGACTAGCGGTCTGAATGAGCAGTTCTTC. This encodes CASSLIGTSGLNEQFF.

This clonotype was counted ten times or more. The chain joins TRBV6-5 to TRBJ2-7; 7 positions agree with TRBD1. The CDR3 runs to 15 residues. Germline CDR1 is MNHEY and CDR2 is SVGAGI. The junction had 8 bases not matched to a gene; V was cut back by 5 bases and J by 1 base. The CDR3 spells CASSVGTVNSYEQYF. The CDR3 nucleotides are TGTGCCAGCAGTGTCGGGACAGTAAATTCCTACGAGCAGTACTTC.

This clonotype was seen a handful of times. This chain joins TRBV20-1 and TRBJ1-2; 7 bases fit TRBD1. This CDR3 spans 12 amino acids. Germline V CDR1 and CDR2: DFQATT, SNEGSKA (reference sequence). V was pared by 4 bases and J by 4 bases, with 3 bases of the junction left unmatched. Written as DNA, the CDR3 is TGCAGTGCTACGGGGGACAGCTATGGCTACACCTTC. It yields the protein CSATGDSYGYTF.

V usage is TRBV6-5 and J usage is TRBJ2-7; tentatively, D is TRBD2 (5 bases). Germline lookup yields CDR1 MNHEY and CDR2 SVGAGI. Trimming cost V 4 bases and J 0 bases, with 16 bases left between them. This CDR3 spans 16 amino acids. The CDR3 DNA reads TGTGCCAGCAGTTCCCAGATCGAGCGGAGCTCCTACGAGCAGTACTTC. Its translation is CASSSQIERSSYEQYF.

This clonotype was observed at least ten times. The chain combines TRBV6-1 with TRBJ2-5; 7 bases line up with TRBD1. Germline values: CDR1 MNHNS, CDR2 SASEGT. This CDR3 comprises 16 residues. The ends lost 3 bases at V and 2 bases at J; junction bases unmatched: 9. The CDR3: CASSERLRGRQETQYF. The CDR3 coding sequence is TGTGCCAGCAGTGAGAGATTAAGGGGGCGGCAAGAGACCCAGTACTTC.